The next 10 T cell receptor beta chains were all read from a single sample in a study of identical twins (TCRdb year 2016). The library was made by 5' RACE. The instrument given in TCRdb is Illumina HiSeq 2000. TCRdb redid the processing of the public reads, applying fastp at Q25 and MiXCR, and retained in-frame beta chains. Every entry covers one CDR3 protein and lists the most common genes and DNA from its rows. Recorded for this sample are approximately 300,000 distinct CDR3 sequences; roughly 8.6% of them occurred a single time. Around 7.1% of the sample is held by the ten biggest clonotypes. In addition, the sample was reused for a study of yellow fever vaccine responses in identical twins.

Source material: CD8+ T cells sorted from blood. The receptors were sampled from a young woman in good health.

This clonotype was seen repeatedly, ten times or more. J is TRBJ2-7 and V is TRBV24-1; 10 bases line up with TRBD2. Trimming took 4 bases from V and 5 from J; bases not matched to a gene: 7. Looked up from germline, CDR1 is KGHDR and CDR2 is SFDVKD. CDR3 length equals 15 residues. The CDR3 is CATSDRTSGMNEQYF. The CDR3 DNA follows: TGTGCCACCAGTGACCGGACTAGCGGTATGAACGAGCAGTACTTC.

A few counts support this clonotype. This chain links TRBV19 with TRBJ1-2; 7 positions match TRBD1. This CDR3 region has 14 residues. J lost 4 bases, V lost 7 bases, and 9 bases had no gene match. Germline V gene lookup returns CDR1 LNHDA and CDR2 SQIVND (reference sequence). CDR3: CASTQGQLRYGYTF. In DNA, the CDR3 is TGTGCCAGTACACAGGGGCAGCTCCGCTATGGCTACACCTTC. Full variable domain (remainder filled in from reference TRBV19 and TRBJ1-2): DGGITQSPKYLFRKEGQNVTLSCEQNLNHDAMYWYRQDPGQGLRLIYYSQIVNDFQKGDIAEGYSVSREKKESFPLTVTSAQKNPTAFYLCASTQGQLRYGYTFGSGTRLTVV.

This clonotype was recorded many times. The CDR3 bases are TGCGCCAGCAGCGAGGGACTAGCGGGGTCGTCCGAGACGGAGACCCAGTACTTC. It yields the protein CASSEGLAGSSETETQYF. This chain joins TRBV5-1 and TRBJ2-5; 13 bases map to TRBD2. The V segment lost 4 bases and the J segment 5 bases; nucleotides outside the gene matches: 14. The CDR3 consists of 18 residues. Germline V gene data show CDR1 as SGHRS and CDR2 as YFSETQ.

This chain joins TRBV28 and TRBJ2-7; D is unclear. The germline V gene encodes CDR1 MDHEN and CDR2 SYDVKM. Trimming shortened V by 1 base and J by 1 base, and 8 bases separated the two germline ends. The CDR3 is 14 residues long. The CDR3 spells CASSLLADSYEQYF. The CDR3 DNA follows: TGTGCCAGCAGTTTATTGGCGGATTCCTACGAGCAGTACTTC. Full variable domain (rest looked up from reference TRBV28 and TRBJ2-7): DVKVTQSSRYLVKRTGEKVFLECVQDMDHENMFWYRQDPGLGLRLIYFSYDVKMKEKGDIPEGYSVSREKKERFSLILESASTNQTSMYLCASSLLADSYEQYFGPGTRLTVT.

This clonotype came up many times. V is TRBV11-2 and J is TRBJ2-7; 8 bases are shared with TRBD1. The junction had 8 bases not matched to a gene; V was cut back by 5 bases and J by 5 bases. CDR1 is SGHAT, CDR2 FQNNGV, per germline. The CDR3 spans 14 residues. The CDR3 DNA is TGTGCCAGCAGCCCCCAGACAGGGGAGGACGAGCAGTACTTC. It translates to CASSPQTGEDEQYF.

This clonotype was recorded many times. The chain is built from TRBV25-1 and TRBJ2-5, with D perhaps matching TRBD1 (6 bases). The CDR3 is made up of 14 amino acids. V lost 3 bases and J lost 10, with 18 bases in between. CDR1 is MGHDK, CDR2 SYGVNS, per germline. The CDR3 DNA reads TGTGCCAGCAGTGAGCGTCAGGGGTTTTGGGACCAGTACTTC. Its protein is CASSERQGFWDQYF.

This clonotype was observed a few times. The V call is TRBV7-6, the J call TRBJ2-1; D perhaps matches TRBD2 (6 bases). This CDR3 has 12 residues. V dropped 5 bases and J dropped 9 bases, with 11 bases sitting between them. The germline gives CDR1 SGHVS, CDR2 FNYEAQ. The CDR3 spells CASSLLAGEQFF. The CDR3 DNA follows: TGTGCCAGCAGCCTACTAGCCGGTGAGCAGTTCTTC.

Only a few counts were recorded for this clonotype. The rearrangement joins TRBV20-1 to TRBJ2-1; D gene uncertain. Germline CDR1 is DFQATT and CDR2 is SNEGSKA (reference sequence). The V end lost 3 bases, the J end lost 2 bases, and 11 bases lay between the germline ends. The CDR3 spans 14 residues. CDR3 bases: TGCAGTGCTAGTGGACCAGAACCCTACAATGAGCAGTTCTTC. Protein: CSASGPEPYNEQFF.

This clonotype was recorded a few times. The rearrangement links TRBV6-2 or TRBV6-3 to TRBJ2-5, with TRBD2 matching over 9 bases. CDR1 MNHEY and CDR2 SVGEGT come from the germline V gene. The trim removed 0 bases at V and 7 bases at J, leaving 6 bases unmatched. The CDR3 is 15 amino acids. The CDR3 sequence is CASSYSTGTSRTQYF. The DNA of the CDR3 is TGTGCCAGCAGTTACTCGACCGGGACTAGCAGGACCCAGTACTTC.

The chain joins TRBV12-3 or TRBV12-4 to TRBJ2-1, with TRBD2 identical over 12 bases. CDR3 length: 17 residues. After removal of 1 base from V and 9 bases from J, the junction contained 10 bases not matched to a gene. This CDR3 reads CASSLVIRLAGGGEQFF. The CDR3 DNA reads TGTGCCAGCAGTTTAGTTATTAGGCTAGCGGGGGGGGGTGAGCAGTTCTTC.